Included here is one T cell receptor beta chain sequence, with context. Enrollees, roughly 18 to 90 years old, lived in some 24 US areas. Participant-reported clinical history was the basis for cohort assignment. Original analysis: Quantification of nucleated cells was approximated via reference gene primer amplification. TCRdb's table, derived via immunoSEQ multiplex PCR, lists solely in-frame clones and lacks some. The DNA gave D and trimming, while V, J and clone size come from that table. Of about 330,000 clones in the sample, roughly 86% are singletons; the top ten hold approximately 5%. The sample comes from a study of blood T cell repertoires in COVID-19. Study-wide background: Sample material is recorded as cDNA or gDNA derived from T cells, B-cell-depleted T cells, or PBMCs.

CDR1 is SGDLS and CDR2 is YYNGEE in the germline V gene. The V and J ends lost 4 bases and 8 bases respectively, with 21 bases between them. The CDR3 totals 15 residues. This receptor was obtained from a woman in her 30s who had recovered from COVID-19. Material for sequencing was PBMCs or T cells enriched from blood (not recorded which). The chain links TRBV9 to TRBJ1-1, with D possibly matching TRBD1 (5 bases). CDR3 bases: TGTGCCAGCAGCCCACGGACACTCTATCCAGAGGAAGCTTTCTTT. This encodes CASSPRTLYPEEAFF.